The table lists the clone carrying this T cell receptor beta chain with a few counts. Its matching antigen is unknown. The data stem from a study of cytomegalovirus exposure and HLA in healthy donors. General study results and limits: Data from an earlier analysis indicated that most TCR beta V segments were productive either about 87% or about 30% of the time. It was reportedly the case that the classifier diagnosed cytomegalovirus status with high specificity and sensitivity. One variant, a missense change in DCLRE1C, was linked in a later analysis to TCR beta V- and J-gene trimming. A further, later analysis showed that HLA-associated TCR beta chains (compared with equally common others) were more clonally expanded.

The primer mix had 60 Vbeta and 13 Jbeta primers. Sequencing was performed with immunoSEQ multiplex PCR; in TCRdb, only in-frame clones are kept and a portion is missing. The profile shows around 100,000 clones, around 70% of them singletons. Trimming removed 6 bases at V and 6 bases at J, with 18 bases between. The V gene's germline CDR1 is SNHLY and CDR2 FYNNEI. This CDR3 has 14 amino acids. What was sequenced was PBMCs. The source is a man between 25 and 39 years old in good health and CMV-seropositive. The V and J genes are TRBV2 and TRBJ2-7, with D uncertain. The CDR3, as DNA: TGTGCCAGCAGCCTCGCCTTTATTGGAAGCGAGCAGTACGTC. Amino acid sequence: CASSLAFIGSEQYV.